Below, one T cell receptor (beta chain) is given with its context. Its specificity is unknown. This record belongs to a study of blood T cells in healthy people across ages. Study-level findings and limits: CMV status of donors was not determined, possibly confounding expanded clonotype changes.

A second 7 to 11 cycle PCR used barcoded and J-beta primers. A template-switch adaptor containing 12 random nucleotides labeled each cDNA molecule. TCRdb called the 5' RACE reads again in MiXCR, with one record for every CDR3 protein. The sample shows 1.4 million to 1.5 million distinct CDR3 sequences, approximately 40% of them seen only once. Isolated PBMCs totaled at least 6 million in each sample. The CDR3 extends over 13 amino acids. The germline V and J ends were trimmed by 2 bases and 1 base, with 5 bases remaining between them. Germline values: CDR1 MGHRA, CDR2 YSYEKL. Sequenced sample: blood. The source is a young woman in good health. The chain carries TRBV4-1 and TRBJ2-5; D is unresolved. The CDR3 spells CASSQLPQETQYF. For the CDR3, the DNA is TGCGCCAGCAGCCAACTTCCCCAAGAGACCCAGTACTTC.